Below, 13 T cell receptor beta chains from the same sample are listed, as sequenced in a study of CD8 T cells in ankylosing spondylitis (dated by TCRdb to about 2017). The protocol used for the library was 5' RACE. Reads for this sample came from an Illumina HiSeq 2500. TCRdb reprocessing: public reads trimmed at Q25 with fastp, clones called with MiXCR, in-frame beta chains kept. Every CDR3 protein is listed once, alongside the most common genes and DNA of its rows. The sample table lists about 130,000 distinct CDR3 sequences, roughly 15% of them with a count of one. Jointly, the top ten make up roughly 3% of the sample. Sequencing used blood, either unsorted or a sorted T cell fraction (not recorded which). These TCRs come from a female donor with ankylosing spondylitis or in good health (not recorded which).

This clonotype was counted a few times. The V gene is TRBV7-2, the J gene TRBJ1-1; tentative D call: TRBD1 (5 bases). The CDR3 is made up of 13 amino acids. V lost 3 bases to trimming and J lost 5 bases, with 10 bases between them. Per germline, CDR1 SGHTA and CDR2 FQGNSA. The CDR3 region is CASSFRARTEAFF. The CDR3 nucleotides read TGTGCCAGCAGCTTCAGGGCTCGGACTGAAGCTTTCTTT.

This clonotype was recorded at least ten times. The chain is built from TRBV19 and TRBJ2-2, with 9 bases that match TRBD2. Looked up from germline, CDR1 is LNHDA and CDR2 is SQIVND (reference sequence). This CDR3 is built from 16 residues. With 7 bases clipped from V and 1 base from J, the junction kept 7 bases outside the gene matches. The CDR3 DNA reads TGTGCCAGTACCCATATACTAGCGGGGAACACCGGGGAGCTGTTTTTT. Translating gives CASTHILAGNTGELFF.

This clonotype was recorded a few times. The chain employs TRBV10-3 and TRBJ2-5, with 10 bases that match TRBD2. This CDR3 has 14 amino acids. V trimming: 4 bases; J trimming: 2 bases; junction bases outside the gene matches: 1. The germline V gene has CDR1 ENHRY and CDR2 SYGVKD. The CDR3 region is CAISASGSQETQYF. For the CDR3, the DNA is TGTGCCATCAGTGCTAGCGGGAGTCAAGAGACCCAGTACTTC.

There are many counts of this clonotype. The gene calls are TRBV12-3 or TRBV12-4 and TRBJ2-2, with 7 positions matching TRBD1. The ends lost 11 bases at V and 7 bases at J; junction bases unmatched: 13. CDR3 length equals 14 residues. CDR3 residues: CAGLQGILGGELFF. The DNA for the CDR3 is TGTGCCGGATTACAGGGGATCCTCGGCGGGGAGCTGTTTTTT.

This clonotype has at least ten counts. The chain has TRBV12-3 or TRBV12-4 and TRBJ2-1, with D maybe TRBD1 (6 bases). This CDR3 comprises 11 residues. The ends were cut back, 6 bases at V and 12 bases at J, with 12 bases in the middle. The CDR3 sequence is CASSPRGMQFF. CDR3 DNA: TGTGCCAGCAGCCCCAGGGGTATGCAGTTCTTC.

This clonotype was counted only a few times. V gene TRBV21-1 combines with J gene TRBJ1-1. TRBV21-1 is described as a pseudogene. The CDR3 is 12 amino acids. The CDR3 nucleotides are TGTGCCAGCTTTAGACCTAACACTGAAGCTTTCTTT. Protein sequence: CASFRPNTEAFF.

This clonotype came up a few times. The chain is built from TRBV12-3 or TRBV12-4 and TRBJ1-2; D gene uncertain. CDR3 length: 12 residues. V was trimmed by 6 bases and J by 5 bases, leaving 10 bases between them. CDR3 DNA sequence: TGTGCCAGCAGCTGGACTGCTTATGGCTACACCTTC. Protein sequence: CASSWTAYGYTF.

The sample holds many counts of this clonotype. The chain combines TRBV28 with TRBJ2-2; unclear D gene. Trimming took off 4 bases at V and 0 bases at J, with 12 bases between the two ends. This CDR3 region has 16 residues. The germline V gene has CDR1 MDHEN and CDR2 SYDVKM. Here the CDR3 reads CASSYAGRTNTGELFF. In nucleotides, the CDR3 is TGTGCCAGCAGTTATGCTGGCAGAACGAACACCGGGGAGCTGTTTTTT.

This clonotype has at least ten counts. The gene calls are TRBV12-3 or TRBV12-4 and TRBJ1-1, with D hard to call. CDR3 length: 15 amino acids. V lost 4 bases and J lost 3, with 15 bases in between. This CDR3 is CASSSNWDVDTEAFF. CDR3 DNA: TGTGCCAGCAGTTCCAATTGGGATGTAGACACTGAAGCTTTCTTT.

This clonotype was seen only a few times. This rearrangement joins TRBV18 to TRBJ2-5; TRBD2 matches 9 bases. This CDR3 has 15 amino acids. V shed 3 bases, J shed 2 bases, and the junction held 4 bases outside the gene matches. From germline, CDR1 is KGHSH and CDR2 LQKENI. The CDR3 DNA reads TGTGCCAGCTCACCGAGGACTAGCGCTCAAGAGACCCAGTACTTC. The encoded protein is CASSPRTSAQETQYF.

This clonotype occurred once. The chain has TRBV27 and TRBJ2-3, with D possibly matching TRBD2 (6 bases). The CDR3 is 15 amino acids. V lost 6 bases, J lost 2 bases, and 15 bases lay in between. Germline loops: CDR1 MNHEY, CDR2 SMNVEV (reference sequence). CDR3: CASSPAGRITDTQYF. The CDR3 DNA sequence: TGTGCCAGCAGCCCCGCGGGACGGATCACAGATACGCAGTATTTT.

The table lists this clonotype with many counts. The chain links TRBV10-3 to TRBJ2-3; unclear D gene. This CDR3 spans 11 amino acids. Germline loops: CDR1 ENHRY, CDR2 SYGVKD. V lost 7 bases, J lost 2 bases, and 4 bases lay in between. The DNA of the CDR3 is TGTGCCATCACCGCCACAGATACGCAGTATTTT. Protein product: CAITATDTQYF.

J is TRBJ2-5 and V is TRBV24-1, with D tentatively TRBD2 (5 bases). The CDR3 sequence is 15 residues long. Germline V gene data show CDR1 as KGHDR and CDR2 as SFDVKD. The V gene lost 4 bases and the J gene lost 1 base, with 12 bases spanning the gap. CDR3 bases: TGTGCCACCAGTGACTCCCAGGACTTCCAAGAGACCCAGTACTTC. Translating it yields CATSDSQDFQETQYF.